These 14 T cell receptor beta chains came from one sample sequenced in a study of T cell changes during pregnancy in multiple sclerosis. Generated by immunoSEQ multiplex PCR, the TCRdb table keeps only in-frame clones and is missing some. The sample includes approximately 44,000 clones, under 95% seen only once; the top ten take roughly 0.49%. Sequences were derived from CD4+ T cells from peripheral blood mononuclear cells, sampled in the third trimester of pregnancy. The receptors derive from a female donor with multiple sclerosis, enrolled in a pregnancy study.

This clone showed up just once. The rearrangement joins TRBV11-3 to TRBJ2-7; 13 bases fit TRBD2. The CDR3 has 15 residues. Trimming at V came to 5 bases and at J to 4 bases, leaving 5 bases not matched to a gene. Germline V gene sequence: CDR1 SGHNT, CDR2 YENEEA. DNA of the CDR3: TGTGCCAGCAGCCGACTAGCGGGAGGTCAGTACGAGCAGTACTTC. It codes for CASSRLAGGQYEQYF.

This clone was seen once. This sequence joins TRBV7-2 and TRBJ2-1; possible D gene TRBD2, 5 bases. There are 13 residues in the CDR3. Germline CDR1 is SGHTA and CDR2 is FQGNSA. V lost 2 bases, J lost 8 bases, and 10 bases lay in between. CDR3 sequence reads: CASSLTREYEQFF. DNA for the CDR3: TGTGCCAGCAGCTTAACTAGGGAGTATGAGCAGTTCTTC.

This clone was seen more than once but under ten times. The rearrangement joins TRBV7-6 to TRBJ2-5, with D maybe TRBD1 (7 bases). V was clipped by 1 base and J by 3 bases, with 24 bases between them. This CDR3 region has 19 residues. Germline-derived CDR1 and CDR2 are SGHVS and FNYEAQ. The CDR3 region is CASSLGGGHRRSGEETQYF. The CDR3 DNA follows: TGTGCCAGCAGCTTAGGAGGGGGCCACAGGAGGTCGGGGGAAGAGACCCAGTACTTC.

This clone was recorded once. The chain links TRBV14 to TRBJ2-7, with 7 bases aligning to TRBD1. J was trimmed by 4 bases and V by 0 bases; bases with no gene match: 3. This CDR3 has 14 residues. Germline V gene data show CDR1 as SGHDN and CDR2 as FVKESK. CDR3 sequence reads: CASSQDVRGYEQYF. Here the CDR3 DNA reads TGTGCCAGCAGCCAAGACGTCAGGGGGTACGAGCAGTACTTC.

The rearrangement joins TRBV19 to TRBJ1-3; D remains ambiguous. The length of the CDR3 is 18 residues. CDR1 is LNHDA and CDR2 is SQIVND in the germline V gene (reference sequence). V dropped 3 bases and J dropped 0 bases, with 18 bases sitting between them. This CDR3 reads CASSMNFVAVSSGNTIYF. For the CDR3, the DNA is TGTGCCAGTAGTATGAATTTTGTGGCGGTAAGCTCTGGAAACACCATATATTTT.

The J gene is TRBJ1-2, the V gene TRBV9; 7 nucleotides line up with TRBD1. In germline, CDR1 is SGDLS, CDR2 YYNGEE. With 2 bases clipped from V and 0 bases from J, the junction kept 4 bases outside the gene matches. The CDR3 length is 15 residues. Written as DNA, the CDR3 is TGTGCCAGCAGCGTTCTGGACAGGTCTAACTATGGCTACACCTTC. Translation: CASSVLDRSNYGYTF.

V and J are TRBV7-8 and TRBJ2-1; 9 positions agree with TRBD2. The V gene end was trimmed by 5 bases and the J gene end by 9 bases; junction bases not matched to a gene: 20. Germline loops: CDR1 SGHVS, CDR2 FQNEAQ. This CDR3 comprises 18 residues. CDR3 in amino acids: CASSPTPPNSGRLIEQFF. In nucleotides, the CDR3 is TGTGCCAGCAGCCCCACCCCCCCAAATAGCGGGAGATTGATTGAGCAGTTCTTC.

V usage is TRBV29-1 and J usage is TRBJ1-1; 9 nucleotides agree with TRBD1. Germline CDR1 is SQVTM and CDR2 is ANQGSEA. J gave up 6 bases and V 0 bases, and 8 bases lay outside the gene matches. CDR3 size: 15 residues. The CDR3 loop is CSVEDPDRGTSEAFF. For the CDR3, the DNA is TGCAGCGTTGAAGACCCGGACAGGGGAACGTCTGAAGCTTTCTTT. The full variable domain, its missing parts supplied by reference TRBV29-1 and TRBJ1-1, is SAVISQKPSRDICQRGTSLTIQCQVDSQVTMMFWYRQQPGQSLTLIATANQGSEATYESGFVIDKFPISRPNLTFSTLTVSNMSPEDSSIYLCSVEDPDRGTSEAFFGQGTRLTVV.

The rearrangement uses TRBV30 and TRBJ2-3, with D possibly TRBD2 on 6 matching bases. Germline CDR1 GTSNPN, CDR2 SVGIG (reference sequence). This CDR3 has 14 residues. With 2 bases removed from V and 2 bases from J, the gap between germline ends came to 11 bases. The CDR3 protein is CAWSSGLNTDTQYF. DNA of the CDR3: TGTGCCTGGAGTTCGGGACTCAACACAGATACGCAGTATTTT.

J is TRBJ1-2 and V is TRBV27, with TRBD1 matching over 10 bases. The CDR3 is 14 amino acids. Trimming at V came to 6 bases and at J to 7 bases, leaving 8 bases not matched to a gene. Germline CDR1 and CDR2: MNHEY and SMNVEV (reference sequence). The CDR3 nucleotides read TGTGCCAGCAGGGATGGGACAGGGGTTGCTGGCTACACCTTC. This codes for CASRDGTGVAGYTF.

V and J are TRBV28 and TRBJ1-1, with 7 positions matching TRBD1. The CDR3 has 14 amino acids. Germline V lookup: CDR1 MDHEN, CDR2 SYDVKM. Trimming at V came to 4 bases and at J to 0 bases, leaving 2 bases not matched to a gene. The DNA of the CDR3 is TGTGCCAGCAGTTGGGGACAGATGAACACTGAAGCTTTCTTT. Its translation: CASSWGQMNTEAFF.

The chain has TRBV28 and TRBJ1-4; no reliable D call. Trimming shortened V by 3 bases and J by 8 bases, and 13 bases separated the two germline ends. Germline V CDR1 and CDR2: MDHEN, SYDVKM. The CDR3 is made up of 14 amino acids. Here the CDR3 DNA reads TGTGCCAGCAGTTTTGGTGCAGGAGGGGAAAAACTGTTTTTT. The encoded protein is CASSFGAGGEKLFF.

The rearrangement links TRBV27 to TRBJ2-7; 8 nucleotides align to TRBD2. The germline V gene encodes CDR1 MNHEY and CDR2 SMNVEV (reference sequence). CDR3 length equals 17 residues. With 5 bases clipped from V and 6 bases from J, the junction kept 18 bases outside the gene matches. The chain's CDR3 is CASSRIQGSGRAGEQYF. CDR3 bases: TGTGCCAGCAGTAGGATTCAGGGGAGCGGGAGAGCGGGCGAGCAGTACTTC.

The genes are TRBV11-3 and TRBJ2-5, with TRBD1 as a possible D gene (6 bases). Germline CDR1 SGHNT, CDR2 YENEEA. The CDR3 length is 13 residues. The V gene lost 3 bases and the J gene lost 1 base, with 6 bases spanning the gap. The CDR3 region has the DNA TGTGCCAGCAGCTTGGACAGCCAAGAGACCCAGTACTTC. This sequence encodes CASSLDSQETQYF.